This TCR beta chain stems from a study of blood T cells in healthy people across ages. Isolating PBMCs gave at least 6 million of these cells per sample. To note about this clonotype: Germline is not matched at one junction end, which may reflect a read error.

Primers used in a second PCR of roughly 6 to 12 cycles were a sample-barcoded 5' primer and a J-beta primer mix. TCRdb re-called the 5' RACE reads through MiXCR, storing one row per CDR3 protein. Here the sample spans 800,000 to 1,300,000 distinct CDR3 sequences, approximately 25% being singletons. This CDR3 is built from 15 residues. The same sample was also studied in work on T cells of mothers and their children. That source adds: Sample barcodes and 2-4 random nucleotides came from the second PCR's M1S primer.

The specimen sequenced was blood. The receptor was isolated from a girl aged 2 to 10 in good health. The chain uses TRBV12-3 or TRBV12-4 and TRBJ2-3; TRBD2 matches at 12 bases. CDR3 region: CATALAGGRADAQYF. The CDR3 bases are TGTGCCACCGCTCTAGCGGGGGGGCGGGCAGATGCGCAGTATTTT.